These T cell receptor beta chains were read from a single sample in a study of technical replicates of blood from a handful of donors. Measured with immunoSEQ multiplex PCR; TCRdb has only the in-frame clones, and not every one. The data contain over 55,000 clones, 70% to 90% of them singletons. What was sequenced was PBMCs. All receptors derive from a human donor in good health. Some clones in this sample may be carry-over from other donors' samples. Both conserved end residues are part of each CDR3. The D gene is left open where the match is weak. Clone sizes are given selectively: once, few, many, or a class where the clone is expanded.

TGTGCCAGTAGTACCCCAGGGGGCATTGGGATGGAGACCCAGTACTTC,CASSTPGGIGMETQYF,TRBD1,TRBV19,-,TRBJ2-5,16
TGTGCCAGCAGCCCTACAGGACAACAGGGCCTTGAAGCTTTCTTT,CASSPTGQQGLEAFF,-,TRBV5-5,-,TRBJ1-1,15
TGCGCCAGCAGCTTGGAGAGGGGGCAGGGAGAGACCCAGTACTTC,CASSLERGQGETQYF,TRBD1,TRBV5-1,-,TRBJ2-5,15
TGTGCCAGCAGCTTTACTAGCGGGGGGGTAGGAGAGACCCAGTACTTC,CASSFTSGGVGETQYF,TRBD2,TRBV7-8,once,TRBJ2-5,16
TGCGCCAGCAGCCGGGGTTTATCCGGGGAGCTGTTTTTT,CASSRGLSGELFF,-,TRBV5-1,-,TRBJ2-2,13
TGTGCCAGCAGCTTAACACCCCCGGCAGGCGCAGATACGCAGTATTTT,CASSLTPPAGADTQYF,-,TRBV13,-,TRBJ2-3,16
TGTGCCACCCACGGTCCGACAGCCATTAATTCACCCCTCCACTTT,CATHGPTAINSPLHF,-,TRBV7-9,large,TRBJ1-6,15
TGCGCCAGCAGTTCGGATAGCGGGAGGCCTTCTGGGGCCAACGTCCTGACTTTC,CASSSDSGRPSGANVLTF,TRBD2,TRBV5-1,-,TRBJ2-6,18
TGTGCCTTACAAGCGGGAGGGGATACGCAGTATTTT,CALQAGGDTQYF,TRBD2,TRBV30,-,TRBJ2-3,12
TGTGCCAGCAGCCAAGAGGGTGGGCTCGCGAACACCGGGGAGCTGTTTTTT,CASSQEGGLANTGELFF,-,TRBV4-2,-,TRBJ2-2,17
TGTGCCAGCAGCTTGGACAGGGGCGGGGGCTACACCTTC,CASSLDRGGGYTF,TRBD1,TRBV9,-,TRBJ1-2,13